Listed here are 24 T cell receptor beta chains from one sample, sequenced in a study of cytomegalovirus exposure and HLA in healthy donors (dated by TCRdb to the late 2010s). Library creation used the immunoSEQ multiplex PCR assay. Imported from immuneACCESS, the table was reduced by TCRdb to in-frame sequences with V and J called. These copies leave out some clones; in studies compared against another copy, an unresolved V gene accounts for under half, and the cause of the remainder is not known. The sample table contains 95,000 to 150,000 clones; only one count was recorded for around 90% of them. About 2% of the sample comes from the top ten. Sequencing input: PBMCs. These receptors all come from a young woman in good health and CMV-seronegative.

The chain uses TRBV7-2 and TRBJ1-1, with 8 bases matching TRBD1. The CDR3 has 15 residues. After removal of 5 bases from V and 0 bases from J, the junction contained 5 bases not matched to a gene. Germline CDR1 SGHTA, CDR2 FQGNSA. DNA for the CDR3: TGTGCCAGCAGCCCGCGGACAGGGCTGAACACTGAAGCTTTCTTT. It yields the protein CASSPRTGLNTEAFF.

The gene calls are TRBV15 and TRBJ2-1; no firm D call. Germline CDR1 LNHNV, CDR2 YYDKDF (reference sequence). The germline V and J ends were trimmed by 0 bases and 7 bases, with 7 bases remaining between them. The CDR3 totals 13 residues. CDR3: CATSRDRVNEQFF. The DNA of the CDR3 is TGTGCCACCAGCAGAGATCGAGTAAATGAGCAGTTCTTC.

In DNA, the CDR3 is TGCGCCAGCAGCCGGGCTATGACTAGCGGGGAGGAGACCCAGTACTTC. Protein product: CASSRAMTSGEETQYF. This chain connects TRBV5-1 to TRBJ2-5, with TRBD2 identical over 11 bases. Looked up from germline, CDR1 is SGHRS and CDR2 is YFSETQ. With V trimmed by 4 bases and J by 5 bases, 10 bases remained unmatched. CDR3 size: 16 residues.

The chain joins TRBV28 to TRBJ2-3; a weak D match, TRBD2 (6 bases). The CDR3 sequence is 13 residues long. Germline V gene sequence: CDR1 MDHEN, CDR2 SYDVKM. The CDR3 region has the DNA TGTGCGGTGGGGGGACCCGACACAGATACGCAGTATTTT. Translated, it gives CAVGGPDTDTQYF.

The chain is built from TRBV27 and TRBJ2-4; 8 positions agree with TRBD2. Germline V gene lookup returns CDR1 MNHEY and CDR2 SMNVEV (reference sequence). The CDR3 covers 15 residues. Trimming removed 5 bases from V and 4 bases from J; junction bases left unmatched: 7. This CDR3 is CASSPFIAGKNIQYF. The CDR3 region has the DNA TGTGCCAGCAGTCCTTTCATAGCGGGGAAAAACATTCAGTACTTC.

V is TRBV6-1 and J is TRBJ1-3, with D perhaps matching TRBD1 (5 bases). Trimming removed 4 bases at V and 0 bases at J, with 16 bases between. CDR3 length: 17 residues. Germline-derived CDR1 and CDR2 are MNHNS and SASEGT. CDR3 loop: CASSGGAGYPSGNTIYF. CDR3 DNA: TGTGCCAGCAGTGGCGGGGCTGGGTACCCCTCTGGAAACACCATATATTTT.

This clone was recorded once. V and J are TRBV30 and TRBJ2-2; no clear D gene. The germline V gene has CDR1 GTSNPN and CDR2 SVGIG (reference sequence). V lost 0 bases and J lost 2, with 13 bases in between. This CDR3 is 16 amino acids long. The CDR3 here is CAWSVDPPGNTGELFF. DNA of the CDR3: TGTGCCTGGAGTGTCGACCCCCCGGGTAACACCGGGGAGCTGTTTTTT.

J is TRBJ2-5 and V is TRBV25-1; 12 nucleotides agree with TRBD2. V lost 7 bases to trimming and J lost 4 bases; unmatched junction nucleotides: 16. The CDR3 has 18 residues. Germline CDR1 MGHDK, CDR2 SYGVNS. The CDR3 is CASNILRLAGGTRETQYF. For the CDR3, the DNA is TGTGCCAGCAATATATTACGGCTAGCGGGAGGGACAAGAGAGACCCAGTACTTC.

The gene calls are TRBV29-1 and TRBJ2-2; 7 bases are a match to TRBD2. V lost 6 bases and J lost 4; bases outside the gene matches: 5. Germline lookup yields CDR1 SQVTM and CDR2 ANQGSEA. The CDR3 spans 13 residues. Here the CDR3 DNA reads TGCAGCGTGGGGGGGAGATCCACCGGGGAGCTGTTTTTT. This gives the protein CSVGGRSTGELFF.

In DNA, the CDR3 is TGTGCCAGCAGCTTAGTGGGACTAGCGGGAGATAATGAGCAGTTCTTC. Translation gives CASSLVGLAGDNEQFF. J is TRBJ2-1 and V is TRBV11-2; 14 bases are shared with TRBD2. Germline V gene lookup returns CDR1 SGHAT and CDR2 FQNNGV. The CDR3 contains 16 residues. J lost 7 bases, V lost 1 base, and 3 bases had no gene match.

The CDR3 sequence is CASSVGWRAETQYF. The CDR3 nucleotides are TGTGCCAGCAGCGTAGGGTGGCGGGCAGAGACCCAGTACTTC. The chain is built from TRBV9 and TRBJ2-5, with D perhaps TRBD2 (5 bases). The CDR3 runs 14 residues. The germline V gene encodes CDR1 SGDLS and CDR2 YYNGEE. V lost 0 bases to trimming and J lost 4 bases, with 10 bases between them.

This clone has just one count. The gene calls are TRBV5-6 and TRBJ2-2, with 9 bases fitting TRBD2. The trim removed 1 base at V and 8 bases at J, leaving 3 bases unmatched. The CDR3 runs to 14 residues. The germline CDR1 and CDR2 sequences are SGHDT and YYEEEE. CDR3 nucleotide sequence: TGTGCCAGCAGCTTGTCTAGCGGGATAGGGGAGCTGTTTTTT. It specifies CASSLSSGIGELFF.

The chain links TRBV9 to TRBJ1-2; 7 nucleotides agree with TRBD1. The germline gives CDR1 SGDLS, CDR2 YYNGEE. The CDR3 covers 14 residues. The V gene end was trimmed by 3 bases and the J gene end by 6 bases; junction bases not matched to a gene: 8. The CDR3, as DNA: TGTGCCAGCAGCGGGACACAGGGGTTGAATGGCTACACCTTC. This codes for CASSGTQGLNGYTF.

The chain has TRBV12-2 and TRBJ2-1; the D call TRBD2 from the table was never checked on the DNA. TRBV12-2 is shown as a pseudogene. This CDR3 has 16 residues. CDR3 in DNA: TGTGCAAGTCGCTTAGGTGTTCGGCGGTTTCAGTATGAGCAGTTCTTC. It specifies CASRLGVRRFQYEQFF.

The chain has TRBV27 and TRBJ2-5; D is ambiguous. The DNA end lines up better with TRBJ2-7; the J call may be wrong. The germline gives CDR1 MNHEY, CDR2 SMNVEV (reference sequence). The CDR3 length is 14 residues. The CDR3 loop is CASSLEAPYYEQYF. CDR3 bases: TGTGCCAGCAGTTTAGAGGCCCCTTACTACGAGCAGTACTTC.

A single count supports this clone. The rearrangement uses TRBV29-1 and TRBJ2-1, with TRBD2 matching over 14 bases. Germline loops: CDR1 SQVTM, CDR2 ANQGSEA. This CDR3 contains 13 residues. The V gene end was trimmed by 7 bases and the J gene end by 9 bases; junction bases not matched to a gene: 5. This CDR3 reads CSGLAGGPREQFF. The CDR3, as DNA: TGCAGCGGACTAGCGGGAGGGCCTCGTGAGCAGTTCTTC.

The V gene is TRBV10-1, the J gene TRBJ2-1; TRBD2 is a possible D gene (5 bases). V was pared by 8 bases and J by 4 bases, with 12 bases between. The CDR3 length is 13 residues. Germline CDR1 is WNHNN and CDR2 is SYGVQD (reference sequence). The CDR3 DNA is TGCGCCAGCGCTTCCGGGATTTACAATGAGCAGTTCTTC. Translation gives CASASGIYNEQFF.

The chain employs TRBV5-5 and TRBJ2-3, with D tentatively TRBD1 (6 bases). Per germline, CDR1 SGHKS and CDR2 YYEKEE (reference sequence). The CDR3 is 13 residues long. Trimming removed 3 bases from V and 4 bases from J, with 9 bases in between. Here the CDR3 reads CASSYRDPDTQYF. The CDR3 nucleotides are TGTGCCAGCAGCTACAGGGACCCAGATACGCAGTATTTT.

This clone has only a few counts. The rearrangement links TRBV20-1 to TRBJ2-5; D remains ambiguous. Germline V CDR1 and CDR2: DFQATT, SNEGSKA (reference sequence). The CDR3 is 11 residues long. The V end lost 2 bases, the J end lost 6 bases, and 7 bases lay between the germline ends. The CDR3 loop is CSARQSQTQYF. CDR3 nucleotide sequence: TGCAGTGCTAGACAGTCCCAGACCCAGTACTTC.

V and J are TRBV6-6 and TRBJ1-2, with TRBD1 matching over 8 bases. Germline trimming cut 4 bases from V and 6 bases from J; bases unmatched to any gene: 10. This CDR3 has 15 amino acids. Germline CDR1 and CDR2: MNHNY and SVGAGI (reference sequence). For the CDR3, the DNA is TGTGCCAGCAGTTCGGCCCCTGGGACAGGACATGGCTACACCTTC. Amino acids: CASSSAPGTGHGYTF.

The V call is TRBV5-6, the J call TRBJ1-4, with a weak D call TRBD1 (6 bases). Trimming pared 1 base from V and 7 bases from J, leaving 14 bases between. Germline V gene data show CDR1 as SGHDT and CDR2 as YYEEEE. The CDR3 spans 15 residues. The chain's CDR3 is CASSLRLLDSEKLFF. In nucleotides, the CDR3 is TGTGCCAGCAGCTTGCGGCTCCTGGACAGTGAAAAACTGTTTTTT.

This rearrangement joins TRBV4-1 to TRBJ2-7; TRBD1 might be the D (6 bases). From germline, CDR1 is MGHRA and CDR2 YSYEKL. This CDR3 has 16 residues. Trimming took off 3 bases at V and 6 bases at J, with 21 bases between the two ends. Here the CDR3 DNA reads TGCGCCAGCAGCCACTCCGGACAGTCCCATTACGGCGAGCAGTACTTC. This translates into CASSHSGQSHYGEQYF.

The rearrangement links TRBV6-1 to TRBJ1-5; 8 bases map to TRBD1. Trimming cost V 2 bases and J 4 bases; bases outside gene matches: 13. CDR3 length: 18 residues. Germline assignment: CDR1 MNHNS and CDR2 SASEGT. The CDR3, as DNA: TGTGCCAGCAGTGAAAGTGTGAATATAGGACAGGGTAATCAGCCCCAGCATTTT. Protein product: CASSESVNIGQGNQPQHF.

This chain joins TRBV9 and TRBJ2-3, with 10 bases fitting TRBD2. Germline loops: CDR1 SGDLS, CDR2 YYNGEE. The CDR3 spans 17 residues. Unmatched junction bases numbered 7, after V lost 0 bases and J lost 3 bases. The CDR3 protein is CASSVAASGSSTDTQYF. Written as DNA, the CDR3 is TGTGCCAGCAGCGTAGCTGCTAGCGGGAGTAGTACAGATACGCAGTATTTT.